The T cell receptor beta chain under discussion was sequenced for a study of CXCR3-negative and CXCR3-positive naive CD8 T cells. Study-wide results and caveats: A higher hydrophobicity marked the TRB CDR3s of CXCR3-positive naive cells versus CXCR3-negative naive cells. Naive CXCR3-negative and CXCR3-positive cells had similar TRBV-TRBJ usage; memory differed.

The CDR3 loop spans 17 amino acids. The germline V gene has CDR1 MNHEY and CDR2 SMNVEV (reference sequence). The authors prepared UMI-labeled TRB cDNA libraries by 5' RACE. Reprocessing the 5' RACE reads, TCRdb reports a single entry for every CDR3 protein and omits DNA. The table lists about 110,000 distinct CDR3 sequences. Details on this clonotype: Its antigen is undetermined.

The source material was naive CXCR3+ CD8+ T cells from blood. The subset: CD45RO-CCR7+CD27+CD95- naive CD8+ T cells expressing CXCR3 (TNR3+). The chain joins TRBV27 to TRBJ1-2; TCRdb reports TRBD1, a call that lacks DNA to check it against. This clonotype was sampled from a human donor in good health. Some clones in this sample may be carry-over from other donors' samples. This CDR3 reads CASSLRQGSSLSYGYTF.